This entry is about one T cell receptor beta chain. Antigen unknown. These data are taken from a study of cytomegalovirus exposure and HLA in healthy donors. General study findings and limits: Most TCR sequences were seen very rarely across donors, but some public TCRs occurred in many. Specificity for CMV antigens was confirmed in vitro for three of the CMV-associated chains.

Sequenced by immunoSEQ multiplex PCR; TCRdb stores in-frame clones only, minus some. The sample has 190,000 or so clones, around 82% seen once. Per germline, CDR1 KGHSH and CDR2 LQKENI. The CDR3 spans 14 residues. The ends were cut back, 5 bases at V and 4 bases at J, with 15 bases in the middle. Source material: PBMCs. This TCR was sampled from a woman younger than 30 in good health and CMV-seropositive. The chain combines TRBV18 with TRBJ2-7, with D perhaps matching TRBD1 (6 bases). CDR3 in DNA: TGTGCCAGCTCATACGGCACAGGGCCATACGAGCAGTACTTC. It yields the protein CASSYGTGPYEQYF.